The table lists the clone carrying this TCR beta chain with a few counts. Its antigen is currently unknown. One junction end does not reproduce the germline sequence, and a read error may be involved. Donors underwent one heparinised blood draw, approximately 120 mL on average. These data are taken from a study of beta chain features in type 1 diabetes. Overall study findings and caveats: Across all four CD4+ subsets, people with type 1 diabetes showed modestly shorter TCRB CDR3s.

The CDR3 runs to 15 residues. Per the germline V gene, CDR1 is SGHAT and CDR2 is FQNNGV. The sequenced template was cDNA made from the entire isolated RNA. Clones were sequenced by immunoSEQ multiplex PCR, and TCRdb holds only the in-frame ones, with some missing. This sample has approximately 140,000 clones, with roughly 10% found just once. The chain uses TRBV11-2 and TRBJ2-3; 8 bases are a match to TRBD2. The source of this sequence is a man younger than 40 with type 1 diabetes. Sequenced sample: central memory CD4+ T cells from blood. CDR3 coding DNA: TGTGCCAGCAGCCGCGGGGGGCTTAGCACAAATACGCAGTATTTT. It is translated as CASSRGGLSTNTQYF.